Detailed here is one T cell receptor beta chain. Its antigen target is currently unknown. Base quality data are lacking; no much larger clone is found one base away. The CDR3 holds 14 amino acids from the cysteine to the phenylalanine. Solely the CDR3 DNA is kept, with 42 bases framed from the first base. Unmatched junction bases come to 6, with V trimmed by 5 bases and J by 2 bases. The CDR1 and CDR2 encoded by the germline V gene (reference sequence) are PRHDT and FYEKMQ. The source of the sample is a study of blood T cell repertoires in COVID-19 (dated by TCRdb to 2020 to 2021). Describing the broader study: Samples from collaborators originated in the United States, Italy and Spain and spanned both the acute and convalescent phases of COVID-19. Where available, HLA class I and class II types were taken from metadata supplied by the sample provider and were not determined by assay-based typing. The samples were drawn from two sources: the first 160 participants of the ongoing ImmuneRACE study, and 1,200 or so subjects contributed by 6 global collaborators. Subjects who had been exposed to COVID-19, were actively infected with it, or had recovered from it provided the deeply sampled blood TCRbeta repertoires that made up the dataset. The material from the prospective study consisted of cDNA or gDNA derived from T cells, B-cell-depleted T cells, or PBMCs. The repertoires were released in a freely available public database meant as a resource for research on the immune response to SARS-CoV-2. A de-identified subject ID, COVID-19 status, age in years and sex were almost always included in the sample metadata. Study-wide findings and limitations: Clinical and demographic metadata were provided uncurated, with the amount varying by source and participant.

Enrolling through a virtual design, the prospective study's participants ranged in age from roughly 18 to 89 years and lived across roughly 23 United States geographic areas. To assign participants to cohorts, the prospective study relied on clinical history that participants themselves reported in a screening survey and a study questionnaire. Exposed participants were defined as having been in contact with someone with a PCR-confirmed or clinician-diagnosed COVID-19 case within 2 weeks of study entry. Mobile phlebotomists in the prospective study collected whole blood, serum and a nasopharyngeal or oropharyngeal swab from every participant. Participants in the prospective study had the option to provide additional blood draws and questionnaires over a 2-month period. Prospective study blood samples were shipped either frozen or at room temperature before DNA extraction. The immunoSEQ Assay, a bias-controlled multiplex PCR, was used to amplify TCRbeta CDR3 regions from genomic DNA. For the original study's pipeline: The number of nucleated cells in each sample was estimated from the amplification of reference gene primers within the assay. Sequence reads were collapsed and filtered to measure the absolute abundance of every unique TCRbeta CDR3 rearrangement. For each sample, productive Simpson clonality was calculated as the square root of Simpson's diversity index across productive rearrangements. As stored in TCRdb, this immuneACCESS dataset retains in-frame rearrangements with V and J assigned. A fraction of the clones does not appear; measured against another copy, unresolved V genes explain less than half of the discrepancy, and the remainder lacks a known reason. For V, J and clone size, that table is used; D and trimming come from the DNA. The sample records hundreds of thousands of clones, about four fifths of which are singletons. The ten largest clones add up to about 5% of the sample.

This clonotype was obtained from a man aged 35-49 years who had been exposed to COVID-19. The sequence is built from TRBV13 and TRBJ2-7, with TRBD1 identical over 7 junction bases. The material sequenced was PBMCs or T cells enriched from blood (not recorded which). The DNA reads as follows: TGTGCCAGCAGCCCTCGGACAGGACCCTACGAGCAGTACTTC. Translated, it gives CASSPRTGPYEQYF.